This paragraph reports one T cell receptor beta chain. The antigen is undetermined. The sample is drawn from a study of T cell repertoires in cytomegalovirus infection. Overall study context: As its CMV epitopes, the study selected recently identified HLA-C-restricted and well-studied HLA-B-restricted targets. Signatures in public TCR beta sequences pointed to both CMV infection and matching HLA type. Study-wide points: HLA-C-restricted CMV-specific TCR beta clonotypes prevailed in the ex vivo response. Carriers of CMV and the relevant HLA type were discriminated by public TCR beta frequency.

MiXCR, run by TCRdb on the reads, gives a single entry per CDR3 protein. The table lists roughly 310,000 distinct CDR3 sequences, about 28% of them singletons. This CDR3 has 16 residues. V was clipped by 0 bases and J by 6 bases, with 15 bases between them. Germline values: CDR1 MNHNS, CDR2 SASEGT. This chain joins TRBV6-1 and TRBJ2-1; D call uncertain. Sequencing was performed on cultured PBMCs, taken from culture after CMV antigen stimulation. The sequence was collected from a human donor in good health (CMV status not recorded). Some clones in this sample may be carry-over from other donors' samples. CDR3 DNA sequence: TGTGCCAGCAGTGAAGCAGTCTACTTCGAGTCCAATGAGCAGTTCTTC. Protein sequence: CASSEAVYFESNEQFF.